These T cell receptor beta chains were read from a single sample in a study of post-analysis software for immune sequencing data. MiXCR, run by TCRdb on the PCR reads, gives a single entry per CDR3 protein. The sample has fewer than 850,000 distinct CDR3 sequences, about 27% seen once. The specimen was blood. All receptors derive from a girl under 18 with multiple sclerosis. CDR3s include the opening cysteine and the closing phenylalanine or tryptophan. The order of the fields is V gene, clone size, D gene, J gene, CDR3 length, CDR3 DNA, CDR3 protein. A D gene is named only where the DNA matches it firmly. Size values are once, few and many counts, or a class for expanded clones, and some rows have none.

V: TRBV20-1
size: -
D: -
J: TRBJ2-1
length: 16
DNA: TGCAGTGCTAGATCGGGGGCTAGCCAATCCTACAATGAGCAGTTCTTC
CDR3: CSARSGASQSYNEQFF

V: TRBV7-2
size: few
D: TRBD2
J: TRBJ2-3
length: 16
DNA: TGTGCCAGCCGGGGGGCTAGCGGGGGGGCTACAGATACGCAGTATTTT
CDR3: CASRGASGGATDTQYF

V: TRBV11-3
size: few
D: -
J: TRBJ2-3
length: 17
DNA: TGTGCCAGCAGCTTAGATAGGCGCGGCTGGAGGGCAGATACGCAGTATTTT
CDR3: CASSLDRRGWRADTQYF

V: TRBV12-3/TRBV12-4
size: -
D: -
J: TRBJ1-4
length: 15
DNA: TGTGCCAGCAGTTTAGACAGGCAGAGTAATGAAAAACTGTTTTTT
CDR3: CASSLDRQSNEKLFF

V: TRBV7-6
size: few
D: -
J: TRBJ2-1
length: 15
DNA: TGTGCCAGCAGCTTAGCGTTACGGGGTAGGGATGAGCAGTTCTTC
CDR3: CASSLALRGRDEQFF

V: TRBV20-1
size: -
D: -
J: TRBJ2-5
length: 16
DNA: TGCAGTGCTAGTTCGTTTAGGGTGAGGGTCTTTGAGACCCAGTACTTC
CDR3: CSASSFRVRVFETQYF

V: TRBV27
size: few
D: TRBD1
J: TRBJ1-5
length: 13
DNA: TGTGCCAGCAGTTTGGACAGGGGAGCGCCCCAGCATTTT
CDR3: CASSLDRGAPQHF

V: TRBV15
size: -
D: -
J: TRBJ1-2
length: 14
DNA: TGTGCCACCGGTAGCGGACAACCTAACTATGGCTACACCTTC
CDR3: CATGSGQPNYGYTF

V: TRBV15
size: -
D: -
J: TRBJ2-4
length: 17
DNA: TGTGCCACCAGCGGGTGGGGGTCTCCCGGGCCAGGAAACATTCAGTACTTC
CDR3: CATSGWGSPGPGNIQYF

V: TRBV2
size: -
D: TRBD1
J: TRBJ1-5
length: 16
DNA: TGTGCCAGCAGTGGATTTGGACAGGGGGCCGGGGAGCCCCAGCATTTT
CDR3: CASSGFGQGAGEPQHF

V: TRBV7-9
size: many
D: -
J: TRBJ2-7
length: 14
DNA: TGTGCCAGCAGCTTCGAGCAACGGACGGTCGAGCAGTACTTC
CDR3: CASSFEQRTVEQYF

V: TRBV12-3/TRBV12-4
size: -
D: TRBD1
J: TRBJ1-4
length: 14
DNA: TGTGCCAGCAGGCGGGACAGTCTTAATGAAAAACTGTTTTTT
CDR3: CASRRDSLNEKLFF

V: TRBV7-2
size: -
D: -
J: TRBJ2-7
length: 16
DNA: TGTGCCAGCAGCGACCGGACAGGGAGGGGCCCCTACGAGCAGTACTTC
CDR3: CASSDRTGRGPYEQYF

V: TRBV4-3
size: -
D: -
J: TRBJ2-3
length: 15
DNA: TGCGCCAGCAGCCAAGAAAGGACACGGACAGATACGCAGTATTTT
CDR3: CASSQERTRTDTQYF

V: TRBV28
size: -
D: TRBD1
J: TRBJ2-4
length: 16
DNA: TGTGCCACCGAACCGTCGGGACAGCTAGCCAAAAACATTCAGTACTTC
CDR3: CATEPSGQLAKNIQYF

V: TRBV28
size: few
D: -
J: TRBJ2-7
length: 15
DNA: TGTGCCAGCAGTTCCTCTAGCTTGGGCCTGTACGAGCAGTACTTC
CDR3: CASSSSSLGLYEQYF

V: TRBV5-1
size: once
D: -
J: TRBJ2-1
length: 13
DNA: TGCGCCAGCAACTTTCAGGTCGGCAATGAGCAGTTCTTC
CDR3: CASNFQVGNEQFF

V: TRBV19
size: few
D: -
J: TRBJ2-7
length: 12
DNA: TGTGCCAGTAGTACTCCTAACTACGAGCAGTACTTC
CDR3: CASSTPNYEQYF

V: TRBV4-2
size: -
D: TRBD1
J: TRBJ1-5
length: 15
DNA: TGTGCCAGCAGCCAGTACAGGGGAGAGGGGCAGCCCCAGCATTTT
CDR3: CASSQYRGEGQPQHF

V: TRBV20-1
size: few
D: TRBD1
J: TRBJ1-2
length: 13
DNA: TGCAGTGCTAGAGTTACAGGGGTCTATGGCTACACCTTC
CDR3: CSARVTGVYGYTF

V: TRBV6-5
size: -
D: -
J: TRBJ1-1
length: 15
DNA: TGTGCCAGCAACCTCAGGTCTACTATGAACACTGAAGCTTTCTTT
CDR3: CASNLRSTMNTEAFF

V: TRBV15
size: -
D: -
J: TRBJ2-1
length: 14
DNA: TGTGCCACCAGCATACCCAGGGGGGGGCATGAGCAGTTCTTC
CDR3: CATSIPRGGHEQFF

V: TRBV12-3/TRBV12-4
size: few
D: TRBD1
J: TRBJ2-3
length: 14
DNA: TGTGCCAGCAGACTAGGACAGGGGGCAGATACGCAGTATTTT
CDR3: CASRLGQGADTQYF

V: TRBV15
size: few
D: TRBD1
J: TRBJ1-6
length: 15
DNA: TGTGCCACCAGCAGAACCCGGGACAGTAATTCACCCCTCCACTTT
CDR3: CATSRTRDSNSPLHF

V: TRBV5-1
size: -
D: -
J: TRBJ2-5
length: 13
DNA: TGCGCCAGCAGCTTGTCCACGGAAGAGACCCAGTACTTC
CDR3: CASSLSTEETQYF

V: TRBV10-3
size: many
D: TRBD1
J: TRBJ2-1
length: 15
DNA: TGTGCCATCAGTGAGTCGAGACAGGGGTACAATGAGCAGTTCTTC
CDR3: CAISESRQGYNEQFF

V: TRBV20-1
size: -
D: TRBD2
J: TRBJ2-3
length: 15
DNA: TGCAGTGCTAGAGACCAGCGGGGGGGGGAAGATACGCAGTATTTT
CDR3: CSARDQRGGEDTQYF

V: TRBV7-2
size: -
D: -
J: TRBJ1-5
length: 13
DNA: TGTGCCAGCAGCCCAAACGGGGCTCAGCCCCAGCATTTT
CDR3: CASSPNGAQPQHF

V: TRBV7-2
size: few
D: -
J: TRBJ1-4
length: 16
DNA: TGTGCCAGCAGCTTAGCATGGGCACCTATAAATGAAAAACTGTTTTTT
CDR3: CASSLAWAPINEKLFF

V: TRBV28
size: -
D: TRBD2
J: TRBJ2-5
length: 16
DNA: TGTGCCAGCAGTTTGCGTCTCGGGGGGAGGCAAGAGACCCAGTACTTC
CDR3: CASSLRLGGRQETQYF

V: TRBV28
size: -
D: TRBD1
J: TRBJ2-1
length: 15
DNA: TGTGCCAGCAGTTTACGCAGGGGGACCAGGAATGAGCAGTTCTTC
CDR3: CASSLRRGTRNEQFF

V: TRBV28
size: -
D: -
J: TRBJ1-6
length: 15
DNA: TGTGCCAGCAGTTCCCCGGGACCCTACGGCTCACCCCTCCACTTT
CDR3: CASSSPGPYGSPLHF

V: TRBV7-8
size: -
D: -
J: TRBJ2-7
length: 15
DNA: TGTGCCAGCAGCTTACAGCGGCAGGCACACTACGAGCAGTACTTC
CDR3: CASSLQRQAHYEQYF

V: TRBV24-1
size: few
D: -
J: TRBJ2-4
length: 17
DNA: TGTGCCACCAGCCTCGGGGAGGACAAAATAGCCAAAAACATTCAGTACTTC
CDR3: CATSLGEDKIAKNIQYF

V: TRBV12-3/TRBV12-4
size: few
D: TRBD2
J: TRBJ2-3
length: 17
DNA: TGTGCCAGCATCTCTGGGACTAGCGGGGGTTGGGGAGATACGCAGTATTTT
CDR3: CASISGTSGGWGDTQYF

V: TRBV27
size: few
D: -
J: TRBJ2-6
length: 14
DNA: TGTGCCAGCAATACGGGGGCTGGGGCCAACGTCCTGACTTTC
CDR3: CASNTGAGANVLTF

V: TRBV4-2
size: many
D: -
J: TRBJ2-6
length: 15
DNA: TGTGCCAGCAGCCAAGCAGGGAGTAGGGCCAACGTCCTGACTTTC
CDR3: CASSQAGSRANVLTF

V: TRBV9
size: -
D: TRBD1
J: TRBJ1-2
length: 15
DNA: TGTGCCAGCAGCGTAGAGGCAGGGGGGAACTTTGGCTACACCTTC
CDR3: CASSVEAGGNFGYTF

V: TRBV20-1
size: -
D: TRBD2
J: TRBJ2-7
length: 14
DNA: TGCAGTGTTCCCCAGCGGGAGTCTGCCTACGAGCAGTACTTC
CDR3: CSVPQRESAYEQYF

V: TRBV28
size: few
D: TRBD2
J: TRBJ2-7
length: 13
DNA: TGTGCCAGCAGTACTCTAGCGGGAGGGCGGCAGTACTTC
CDR3: CASSTLAGGRQYF

V: TRBV14
size: -
D: -
J: TRBJ2-3
length: 14
DNA: TGTGCCAGCAGCCAAGTGAGGGGCACAGATACGCAGTATTTT
CDR3: CASSQVRGTDTQYF

V: TRBV10-3
size: -
D: TRBD1
J: TRBJ1-2
length: 15
DNA: TGTGCCATCAGTGACTCGACAGGGGAAAAATCAATCTACACCTTC
CDR3: CAISDSTGEKSIYTF

V: TRBV6-2/TRBV6-3
size: many
D: -
J: TRBJ2-1
length: 13
DNA: TGTGCCAGCAGCGCCCTCTTATATAACGAGCAGTTCTTC
CDR3: CASSALLYNEQFF

V: TRBV20-1
size: many
D: -
J: TRBJ2-5
length: 12
DNA: TGCAGTGCTGGGGCCGAGACTTGGGCCCAGTACTTC
CDR3: CSAGAETWAQYF

V: TRBV5-1
size: few
D: -
J: TRBJ1-2
length: 13
DNA: TGCGCCAGCCTAGGCTCTGACAGTTATGGCTACACCTTC
CDR3: CASLGSDSYGYTF

V: TRBV7-2
size: many
D: -
J: TRBJ2-3
length: 16
DNA: TGTGCCAGCAGCCCCCCGGCGACAGGCCACACAGATACGCAGTATTTT
CDR3: CASSPPATGHTDTQYF

V: TRBV6-5
size: -
D: -
J: TRBJ1-1
length: 17
DNA: TGTGCCAGCAGTTACTTATTTGATTATAGGGGAAACACTGAAGCTTTCTTT
CDR3: CASSYLFDYRGNTEAFF

V: TRBV7-9
size: -
D: TRBD1
J: TRBJ2-1
length: 13
DNA: TGTGCCAGCAGCAGAGACAGGGTTAATGAGCAGTTCTTC
CDR3: CASSRDRVNEQFF

V: TRBV12-3/TRBV12-4
size: once
D: -
J: TRBJ1-1
length: 14
DNA: TGTGCCAGCAGTTTAGGAGGTAGGATCACTGAAGCTTTCTTT
CDR3: CASSLGGRITEAFF

V: TRBV12-3/TRBV12-4
size: few
D: TRBD1
J: TRBJ2-7
length: 16
DNA: TGTGCCAGCAGTCTTAATTACAGGGGGTCAACCTACGAGCAGTACTTC
CDR3: CASSLNYRGSTYEQYF

V: TRBV4-3
size: few
D: -
J: TRBJ1-1
length: 14
DNA: TGCGCCAGCAGCGACGGGACCCCGGGGACTGAAGCTTTCTTT
CDR3: CASSDGTPGTEAFF

V: TRBV3-1
size: -
D: -
J: TRBJ2-6
length: 16
DNA: TGTGCCAGCAGCCAAGTATGGGGCTCCGGGGCCAACGTCCTGACTTTC
CDR3: CASSQVWGSGANVLTF

V: TRBV7-2
size: many
D: -
J: TRBJ2-1
length: 15
DNA: TGTGCCAGCAGCTTAGCCACTAGCAGACACAATGAGCAGTTCTTC
CDR3: CASSLATSRHNEQFF

V: TRBV20-1
size: few
D: -
J: TRBJ1-2
length: 12
DNA: TGCAGTGCTAGAGATCCAGGGGATGGCTACACCTTC
CDR3: CSARDPGDGYTF

V: TRBV10-3
size: -
D: -
J: TRBJ1-1
length: 14
DNA: TGTGCCATCCTCTCTTCCGGGAGTAGGCCGAAAGCTTTCTTT
CDR3: CAILSSGSRPKAFF

V: TRBV7-2
size: once
D: -
J: TRBJ2-7
length: 11
DNA: TGTGCCAGCGGGGGCGTTTACGAGCAGTACTTC
CDR3: CASGGVYEQYF

V: TRBV20-1
size: -
D: -
J: TRBJ2-1
length: 15
DNA: TGCAGTACTGGGTGGGGACTCGCTGGCTACAATGAGCAGTTCTTC
CDR3: CSTGWGLAGYNEQFF

V: TRBV4-2
size: -
D: TRBD1
J: TRBJ2-5
length: 14
DNA: TGTGCCAGCAGCCGCTCGGGGACAGAAGAGACCCAGTACTTC
CDR3: CASSRSGTEETQYF

V: TRBV20-1
size: few
D: TRBD2
J: TRBJ2-1
length: 16
DNA: TGCAGTGCTAGGGGACTAGCGGGAGGGTTTATGGATGAGCAGTTCTTC
CDR3: CSARGLAGGFMDEQFF